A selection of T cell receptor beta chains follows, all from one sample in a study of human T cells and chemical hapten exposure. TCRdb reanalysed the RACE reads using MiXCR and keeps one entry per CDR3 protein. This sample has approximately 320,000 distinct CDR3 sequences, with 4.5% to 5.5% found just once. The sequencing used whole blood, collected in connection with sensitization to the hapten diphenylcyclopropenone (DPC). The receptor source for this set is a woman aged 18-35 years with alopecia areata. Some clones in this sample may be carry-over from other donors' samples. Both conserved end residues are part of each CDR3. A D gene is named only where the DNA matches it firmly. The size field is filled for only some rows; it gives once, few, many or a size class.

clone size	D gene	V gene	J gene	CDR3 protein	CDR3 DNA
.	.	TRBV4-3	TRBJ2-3	CASSQDRTTLTDTQYF	TGCGCCAGCAGCCAAGATCGGACTACTCTGACAGATACGCAGTATTTT
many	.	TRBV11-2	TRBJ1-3	CASSSRDEGNTIYF	TGTGCCAGCAGCTCCCGAGATGAGGGAAACACCATATATTTT
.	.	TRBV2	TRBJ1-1	CASKVGGANTEAFF	TGTGCCAGCAAGGTGGGGGGAGCGAACACTGAAGCTTTCTTT
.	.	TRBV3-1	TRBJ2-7	CASSQYLEQYF	TGTGCCAGCAGCCAATACCTCGAGCAGTACTTC
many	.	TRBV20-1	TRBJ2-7	CSASLLITGSSLYEQYF	TGCAGTGCTAGCCTTTTGATTACAGGGTCTAGCCTATACGAGCAGTACTTC
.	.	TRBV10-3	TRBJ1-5	CATSSSGGGNQPQHF	TGTGCCACGTCCTCCTCCGGGGGCGGGAATCAGCCCCAGCATTTT
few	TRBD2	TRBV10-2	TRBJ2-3	CASSVGGGLDTQYF	TGCGCCAGCAGTGTGGGCGGGGGGCTGGATACGCAGTATTTT
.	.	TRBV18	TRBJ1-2	CASSPLDRTPLDGYTF	TGTGCCAGCTCACCGCTCGACAGAACTCCCTTAGATGGCTACACCTTC
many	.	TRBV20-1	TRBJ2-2	CSASANRDYTGELFF	TGCAGTGCTAGCGCCAACAGGGATTACACCGGGGAGCTGTTTTTT
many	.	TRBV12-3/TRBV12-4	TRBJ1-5	CASSFQGFQPQHF	TGTGCCAGCAGTTTTCAAGGGTTTCAGCCCCAGCATTTT
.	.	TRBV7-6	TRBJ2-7	CASSLAENYEQYF	TGTGCCAGCAGCTTAGCGGAAAACTACGAGCAGTACTTC
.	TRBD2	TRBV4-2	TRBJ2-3	CASSQAERGGVNTQYF	TGTGCCAGCAGCCAGGCCGAGCGGGGGGGGGTGAATACGCAGTATTTT
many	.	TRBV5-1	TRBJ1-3	CASSGATDSGNTIYF	TGCGCCAGCAGCGGAGCGACAGACTCTGGAAACACCATATATTTT
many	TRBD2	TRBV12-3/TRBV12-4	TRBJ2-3	CASSISSGVSDTQYF	TGTGCCAGCAGTATATCTAGCGGTGTGTCAGATACGCAGTATTTT
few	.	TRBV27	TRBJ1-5	CASSLGPPSQPQHF	TGTGCCAGCAGTCTGGGACCTCCGAGTCAGCCCCAGCATTTT